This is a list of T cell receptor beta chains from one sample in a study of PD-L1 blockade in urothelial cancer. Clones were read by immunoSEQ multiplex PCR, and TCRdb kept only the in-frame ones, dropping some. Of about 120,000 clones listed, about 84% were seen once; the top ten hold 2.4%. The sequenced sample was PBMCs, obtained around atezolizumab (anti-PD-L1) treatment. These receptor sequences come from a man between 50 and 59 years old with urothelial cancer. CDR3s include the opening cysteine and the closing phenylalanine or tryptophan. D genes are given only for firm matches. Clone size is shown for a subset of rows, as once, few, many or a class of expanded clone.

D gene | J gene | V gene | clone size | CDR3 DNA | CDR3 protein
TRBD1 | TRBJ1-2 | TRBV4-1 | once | TGCGCCAGCAGCAACAGGGGAGCCCCTTACTATGGCTACACCTTC | CASSNRGAPYYGYTF
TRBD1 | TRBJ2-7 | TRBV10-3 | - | TGTGCCATCAGTGTAGGTGGACAGGGTCCCTACGAGCAGTACTTC | CAISVGGQGPYEQYF
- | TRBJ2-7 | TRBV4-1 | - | TGCGCCAGCAGCCGAGGGTTGTGGTACGAGCAGTACTTC | CASSRGLWYEQYF
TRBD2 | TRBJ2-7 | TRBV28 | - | TGTGCCAGCAGCCAAACTAGCGGGAGAAACTACGAGCAGTACTTC | CASSQTSGRNYEQYF
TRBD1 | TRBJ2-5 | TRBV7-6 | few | TGTGCCAGCAGCTTCGGACAGGGACGAGAGACCCAGTACTTC | CASSFGQGRETQYF
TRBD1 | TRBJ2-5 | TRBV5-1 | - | TGCGCCAGCAGCGAAGGGGCAGGGGGACAGGAGACCCAGTACTTC | CASSEGAGGQETQYF
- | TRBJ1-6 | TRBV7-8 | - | TGTGCCAGCAGCTTATTTCCGGGGAGCTCCTATAATTCACCCCTCCACTTT | CASSLFPGSSYNSPLHF
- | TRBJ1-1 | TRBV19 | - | TGTGCCAGTAGTCCCTCGGCGGGGTCTGAAGCTTTCTTT | CASSPSAGSEAFF
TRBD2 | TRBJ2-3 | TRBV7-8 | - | TGTGCCAGCAGCTTAGCGGGAGGGCGTGCAGATACGCAGTATTTT | CASSLAGGRADTQYF
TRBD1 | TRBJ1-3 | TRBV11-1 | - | TGTGCCAGCAGCTCCCGGGACAGTACCAACACCATATATTTT | CASSSRDSTNTIYF
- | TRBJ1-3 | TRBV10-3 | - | TGTGCCATCAAGAGGGCCGACTCTGGAAACACCATATATTTT | CAIKRADSGNTIYF
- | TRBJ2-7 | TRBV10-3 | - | TGTGCCATCAGTGAGTCGAGAGGGTCAGGCGAGCAGTACTTC | CAISESRGSGEQYF
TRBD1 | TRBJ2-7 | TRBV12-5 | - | TGTGCTAGTGGAAAGGGACAGTCCGACTACGAGCAGTACTTC | CASGKGQSDYEQYF
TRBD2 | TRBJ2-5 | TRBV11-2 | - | TGTGCCAGCAGCTCTCCTGGGACGGGGGGGAAGACCCAGTACTTC | CASSSPGTGGKTQYF
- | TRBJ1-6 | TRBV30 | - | TGTGCCTGGAGGGAATCAGGGGCCTCCTATAATTCACCCCTCCACTTT | CAWRESGASYNSPLHF
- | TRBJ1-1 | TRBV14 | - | TGTGCCAGCAGCCCCGGGAGGTACACTGAAGCTTTCTTT | CASSPGRYTEAFF
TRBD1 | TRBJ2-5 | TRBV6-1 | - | TGTGCCAGCAGTGAACAGGACAGGGGATTCGAGACCCAGTACTTC | CASSEQDRGFETQYF
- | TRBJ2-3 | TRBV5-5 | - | TGTGCCAGCAGCTTGTTTAGCGGAGACACAGATACGCAGTATTTT | CASSLFSGDTDTQYF
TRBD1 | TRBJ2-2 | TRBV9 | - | TGTGCCAGCAGCGTAGATGAGGGGGCCTTTAACACCGGGGAGCTGTTTTTT | CASSVDEGAFNTGELFF
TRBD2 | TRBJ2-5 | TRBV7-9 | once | TGTGCCAGCAGCTTAGTTCTGGGAGGGGAGACCCAGTACTTC | CASSLVLGGETQYF
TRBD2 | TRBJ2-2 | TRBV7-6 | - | TGTGCCAGCAGCTTAGTGGGACTAGTCGGCACCGGGGAGCTGTTTTTT | CASSLVGLVGTGELFF
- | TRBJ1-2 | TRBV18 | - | TGTGCCAGCTCACCATCATACAGGGATGGCTACACCTTC | CASSPSYRDGYTF
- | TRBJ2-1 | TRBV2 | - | TGTGCCAGCAATAGACTAGTCGATGAGCAGTTCTTC | CASNRLVDEQFF
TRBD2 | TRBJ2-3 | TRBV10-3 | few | TGTGCCATCAGGGGGACTAGCGGGATAGCGCAGTATTTT | CAIRGTSGIAQYF
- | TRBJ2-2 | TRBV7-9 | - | TGTGCCAGCAGACGGACAGTCACCGGGGAGCTGTTTTTT | CASRRTVTGELFF
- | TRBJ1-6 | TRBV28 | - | TGTGCCAGCACCCCGAACGGGGTCCATAATTCACCCCTCCACTTT | CASTPNGVHNSPLHF
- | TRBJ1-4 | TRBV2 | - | TGTGCCAGCAGTGAAGACACGGAGAATGAAAAACTGTTTTTT | CASSEDTENEKLFF
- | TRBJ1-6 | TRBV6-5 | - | TGTGCCAGCAGTTGGACAGTCAAGAGTAATTCACCCCTCCACTTT | CASSWTVKSNSPLHF
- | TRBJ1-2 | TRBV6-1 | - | TGTGCCAGCAGTGAATCACGGCGGAACTATGGCTACACCTTC | CASSESRRNYGYTF
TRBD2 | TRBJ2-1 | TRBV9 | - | TGTGCCAGCAGCGTTACTAGCGGAGATTACAATGAGCAGTTCTTC | CASSVTSGDYNEQFF
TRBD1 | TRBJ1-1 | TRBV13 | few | TGTGCCAGCAGCTTTTTCGGCAGGGGGCAGACTGAAGCTTTCTTT | CASSFFGRGQTEAFF
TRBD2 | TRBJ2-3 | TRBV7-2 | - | TGTGCCAGCAGCTTAGATCGGGCGGGCGGGAGAGGCACAGATACGCAGTATTTT | CASSLDRAGGRGTDTQYF
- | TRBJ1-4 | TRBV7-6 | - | TGTGCCAGCAGCCCCCCGGCAGGTCTAAATGAAAAACTGTTTTTT | CASSPPAGLNEKLFF
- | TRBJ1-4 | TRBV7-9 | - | TGTGCCAGCAGCTTAGGTCTGCCAGGAAGGGAGGTTGAAAAACTGTTTTTT | CASSLGLPGREVEKLFF
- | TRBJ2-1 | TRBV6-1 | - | TGTGCCAGCAGTGTAGGAACAGCCCCCTACAATGAGCAGTTCTTC | CASSVGTAPYNEQFF